This TCR beta chain was found in a study of T cell repertoires in cytomegalovirus infection. Looking at the study overall: Public signatures in TCR beta pointed to CMV infection and matching HLA type.

Germline V gene lookup returns CDR1 MDHEN and CDR2 SYDVKM. The CDR3 has 16 residues. Unmatched junction bases numbered 12, after V lost 5 bases and J lost 4 bases. TCRdb reanalysed the reads using MiXCR and keeps one entry per CDR3 protein. The table has under 600,000 distinct CDR3 sequences, 16% seen once; the top ten hold roughly a quarter. At least ten counts were recorded for this clonotype. The sequenced sample consisted of CD8+ T cells from PBMCs. The source of this sequence is a human donor in good health (CMV status not recorded). Some clones in this sample may be carry-over from other donors' samples. The genes are TRBV28 and TRBJ2-3, with TRBD2 matching 7 bases. The CDR3 protein is CASSPPFPGGSDTQYF. The CDR3 DNA sequence: TGTGCCAGCAGTCCCCCGTTTCCGGGAGGCTCAGATACGCAGTATTTT.